This entry features one T cell receptor (beta chain) sequence. Its antigen is currently unknown. The data stem from a study of cytomegalovirus exposure and HLA in healthy donors. CDR1 and CDR2 from the germline V gene are SEHNR and FQNEAQ (reference sequence). V shed 4 bases and J shed 3 bases, with 12 bases lying between them. This CDR3 is built from 14 residues. Points from the study as a whole: One variant, a missense change in DCLRE1C, was linked in a later analysis to TCR beta V- and J-gene trimming. TCR beta chains numbering 164 were designated cytomegalovirus-associated. A later analysis found most CMV-associated TCR beta chains apparently HLA-restricted.

In the PCR, 60 Vbeta and 13 Jbeta primers were used. Sequenced by immunoSEQ multiplex PCR; TCRdb stores in-frame clones only, minus some. The sample records around 210,000 clones, approximately 79% being singletons. The V and J genes are TRBV7-9 and TRBJ1-2; D unresolved. The sequence was collected from a man aged 45-65 years in good health and CMV-seronegative. Source material: PBMCs. In DNA form, the CDR3 reads TGTGCCAGCAGCTCCGCGAGGCCGGACTATGGCTACACCTTC. Encoded protein: CASSSARPDYGYTF.